This T cell receptor (beta chain) is from a study of T cell responses to AZD1222 COVID-19 vaccine. Study observations and caveats: Regions left unmutated in variants are reportedly the target of nearly half of spike-specific TCRs.

CDR1 is SGHRS and CDR2 is YFSETQ in the germline V gene. Trimming removed 4 bases at V and 0 bases at J, with 8 bases between. The CDR3 contains 14 residues. This clone was counted a few times. What it binds is unknown. Data came from immunoSEQ multiplex PCR; TCRdb stores just in-frame clones and leaves some out. The sample has 120,000 or so clones, about nine tenths seen once; the top ten hold 1.5%. The origin of this receptor is an adult in good health. Sequenced here: peripheral blood, sampled on day 0 of AZD1222 vaccination. This chain connects TRBV5-1 to TRBJ1-3; a weak D match, TRBD1 (6 bases). CDR3 coding DNA: TGCGCCAGCAGCACAGGGTCCTCTGGAAACACCATATATTTT. Protein: CASSTGSSGNTIYF.